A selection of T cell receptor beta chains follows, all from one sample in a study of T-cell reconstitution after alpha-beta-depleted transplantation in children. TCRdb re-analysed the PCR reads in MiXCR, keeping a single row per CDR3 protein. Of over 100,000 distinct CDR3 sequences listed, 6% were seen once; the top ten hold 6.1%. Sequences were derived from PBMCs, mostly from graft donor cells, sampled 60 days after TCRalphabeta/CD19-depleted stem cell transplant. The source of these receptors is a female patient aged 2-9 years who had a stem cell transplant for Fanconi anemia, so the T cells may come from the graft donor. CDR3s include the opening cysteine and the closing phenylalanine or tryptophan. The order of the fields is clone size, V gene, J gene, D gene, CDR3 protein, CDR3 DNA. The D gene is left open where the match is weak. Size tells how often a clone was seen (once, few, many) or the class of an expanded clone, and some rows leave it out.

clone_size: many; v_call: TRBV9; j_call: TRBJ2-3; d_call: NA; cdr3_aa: CASSVVMGGYTDTQYF; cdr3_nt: TGTGCCAGCAGCGTAGTGATGGGGGGATACACAGATACGCAGTATTTT
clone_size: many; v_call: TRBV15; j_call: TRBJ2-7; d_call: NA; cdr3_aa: CATSTSAVDRYEQYF; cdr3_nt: TGTGCCACCAGCACCAGCGCGGTGGATAGATACGAGCAGTACTTC
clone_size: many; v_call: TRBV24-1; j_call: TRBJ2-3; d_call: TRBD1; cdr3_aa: CATSYRGDTDTQYF; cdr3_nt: TGTGCCACCAGCTACAGGGGAGACACAGATACGCAGTATTTT
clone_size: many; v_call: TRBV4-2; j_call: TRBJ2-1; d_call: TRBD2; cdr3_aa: CASSHAVTSGPYNEQFF; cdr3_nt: TGTGCCAGCAGCCATGCGGTGACTAGCGGACCCTACAATGAGCAGTTCTTC
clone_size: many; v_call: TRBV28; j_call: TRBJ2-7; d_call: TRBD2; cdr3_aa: CASSSTSGSYEQYF; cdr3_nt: TGTGCCAGCAGTTCCACTAGCGGTTCCTACGAGCAGTACTTC
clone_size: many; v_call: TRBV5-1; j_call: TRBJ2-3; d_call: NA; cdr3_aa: CASSPPEGGTDTQYF; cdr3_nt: TGCGCCAGCAGCCCCCCGGAGGGGGGCACAGATACGCAGTATTTT
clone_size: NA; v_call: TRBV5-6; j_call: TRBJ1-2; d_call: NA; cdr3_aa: CASSPVSDRGYGYTF; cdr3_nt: TGTGCCAGCAGTCCCGTTTCGGATAGGGGCTATGGCTACACCTTC
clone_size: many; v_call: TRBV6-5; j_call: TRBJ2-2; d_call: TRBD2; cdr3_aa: CASSYSLAGPTGELFF; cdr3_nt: TGTGCCAGCAGTTACTCCCTAGCGGGACCCACCGGGGAGCTGTTTTTT
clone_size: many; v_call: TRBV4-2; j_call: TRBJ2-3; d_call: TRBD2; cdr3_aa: CASSQEPREGLISSDTQYF; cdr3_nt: TGTGCCAGCAGCCAAGAGCCGCGGGAGGGCCTTATTTCGTCAGATACGCAGTATTTT
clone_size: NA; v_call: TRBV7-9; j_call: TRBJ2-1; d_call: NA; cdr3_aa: CASSLPLHEQFF; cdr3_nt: TGTGCCAGCAGCTTACCCCTCCATGAGCAGTTCTTC
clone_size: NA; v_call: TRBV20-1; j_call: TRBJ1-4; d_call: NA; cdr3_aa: CSARGQPYSTNEKLFF; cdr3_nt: TGCAGTGCTAGAGGACAGCCGTACTCTACTAATGAAAAACTGTTTTTT
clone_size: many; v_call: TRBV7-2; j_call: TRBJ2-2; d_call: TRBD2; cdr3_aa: CASAPGGSVSGELFF; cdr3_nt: TGTGCCAGCGCCCCCGGCGGGAGTGTATCCGGGGAGCTGTTTTTT
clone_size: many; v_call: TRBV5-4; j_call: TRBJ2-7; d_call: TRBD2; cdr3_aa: CASSLKSSGSSYEQYF; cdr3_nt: TGTGCCAGCAGCTTGAAATCAAGCGGGAGCTCCTACGAGCAGTACTTC
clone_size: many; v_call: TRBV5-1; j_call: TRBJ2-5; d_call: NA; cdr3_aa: CASSSRVQETQYF; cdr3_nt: TGCGCCAGCAGCTCCCGTGTCCAAGAGACCCAGTACTTC
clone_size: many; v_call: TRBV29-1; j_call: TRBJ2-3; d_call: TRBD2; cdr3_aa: CSVKLSGYSTDTQYF; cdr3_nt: TGCAGCGTCAAACTTAGCGGGTACAGCACAGATACGCAGTATTTT
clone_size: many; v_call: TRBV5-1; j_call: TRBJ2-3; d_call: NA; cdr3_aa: CASREGVPDTQYF; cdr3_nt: TGCGCCAGCAGGGAGGGGGTTCCAGATACGCAGTATTTT
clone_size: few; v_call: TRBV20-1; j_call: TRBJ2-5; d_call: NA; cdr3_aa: CSASSQGQETQYF; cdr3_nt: TGCAGTGCTAGCTCGCAGGGGCAAGAGACCCAGTACTTC
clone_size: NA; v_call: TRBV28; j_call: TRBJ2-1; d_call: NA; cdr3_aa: CASRDLAPKSSYNEQFF; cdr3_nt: TGTGCCAGCAGAGACCTAGCGCCCAAGAGCTCCTACAATGAGCAGTTCTTC
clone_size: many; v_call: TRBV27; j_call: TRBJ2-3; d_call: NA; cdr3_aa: CASSLLGGSDTQYF; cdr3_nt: TGTGCCAGCAGTTTACTTGGCGGGTCGGATACGCAGTATTTT
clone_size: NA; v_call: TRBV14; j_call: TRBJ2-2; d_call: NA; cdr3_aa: CASSRNAGTGELFF; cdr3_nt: TGTGCCAGCAGCCGGAATGCGGGCACCGGGGAGCTGTTTTTT
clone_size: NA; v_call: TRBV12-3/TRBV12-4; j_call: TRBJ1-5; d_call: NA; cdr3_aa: CASSMDTDQPQHF; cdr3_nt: TGTGCCAGCAGCATGGACACGGATCAGCCCCAGCATTTT
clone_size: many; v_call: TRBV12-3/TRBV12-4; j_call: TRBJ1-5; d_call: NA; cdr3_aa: CASRTGNQPQHF; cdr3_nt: TGTGCCAGCAGAACAGGCAATCAGCCCCAGCATTTT
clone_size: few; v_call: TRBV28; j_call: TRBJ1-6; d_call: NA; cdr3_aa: CASSPPQGRRVGWTLHF; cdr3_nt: TGTGCCAGCAGCCCTCCCCAGGGCCGACGGGTTGGTTGGACCCTCCACTTT
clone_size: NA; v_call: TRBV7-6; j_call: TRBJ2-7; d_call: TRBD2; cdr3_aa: CASSQRTSGNTYEQYF; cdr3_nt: TGTGCCAGCAGCCAGAGGACTAGCGGGAATACCTACGAGCAGTACTTC
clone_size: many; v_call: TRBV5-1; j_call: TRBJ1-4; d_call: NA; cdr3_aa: CASSSSTNEKLFF; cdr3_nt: TGCGCCAGCAGCTCATCAACTAATGAAAAACTGTTTTTT
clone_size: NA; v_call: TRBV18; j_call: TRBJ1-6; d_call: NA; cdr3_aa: CASSPPDQSYNSPLHF; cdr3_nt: TGTGCCAGCTCACCACCGGACCAATCTTATAATTCACCCCTCCACTTT
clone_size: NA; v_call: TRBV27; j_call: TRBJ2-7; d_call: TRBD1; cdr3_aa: CASMEGQGGYEQYF; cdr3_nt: TGTGCCAGCATGGAGGGACAGGGAGGCTACGAGCAGTACTTC
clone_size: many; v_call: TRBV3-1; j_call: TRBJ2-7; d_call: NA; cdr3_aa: CASSQDTPYEQYF; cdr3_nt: TGTGCCAGCAGCCAAGATACACCCTACGAGCAGTACTTC
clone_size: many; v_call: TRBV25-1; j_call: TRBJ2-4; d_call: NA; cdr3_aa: CASSELNGDSNIQYF; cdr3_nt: TGTGCCAGCAGTGAACTCAACGGGGACTCAAACATTCAGTACTTC
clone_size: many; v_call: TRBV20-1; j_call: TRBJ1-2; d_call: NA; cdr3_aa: CSARGPGADYGYTF; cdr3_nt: TGCAGTGCTAGAGGGCCAGGGGCGGACTATGGCTACACCTTC
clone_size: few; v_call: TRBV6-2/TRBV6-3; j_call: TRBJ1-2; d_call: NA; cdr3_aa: CASSYTSFRYTF; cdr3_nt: TGTGCCAGCAGTTACACCTCTTTTCGCTACACCTTC
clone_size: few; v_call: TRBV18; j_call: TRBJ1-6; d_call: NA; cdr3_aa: CASSPYADSLLHF; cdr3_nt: TGTGCCAGCTCACCATATGCGGACAGCTTACTCCACTTT
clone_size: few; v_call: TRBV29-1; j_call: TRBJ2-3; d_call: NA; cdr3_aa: CSSLTGPLADTQYF; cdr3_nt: TGCAGCTCACTAACCGGGCCCCTTGCAGATACGCAGTATTTT
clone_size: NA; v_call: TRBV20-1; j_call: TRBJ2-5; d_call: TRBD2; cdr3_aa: CSAGWEGRETQYF; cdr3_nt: TGCAGTGCTGGCTGGGAGGGGCGGGAGACCCAGTACTTC
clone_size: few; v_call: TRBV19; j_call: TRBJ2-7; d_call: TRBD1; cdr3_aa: CASSARTGVYEQYF; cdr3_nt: TGTGCCAGTAGTGCCCGGACAGGGGTGTACGAGCAGTACTTC
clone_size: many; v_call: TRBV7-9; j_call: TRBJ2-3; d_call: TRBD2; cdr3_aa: CASSLVAGGTTDTQYF; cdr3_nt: TGTGCCAGCAGCTTAGTGGCGGGGGGAACCACAGATACGCAGTATTTT
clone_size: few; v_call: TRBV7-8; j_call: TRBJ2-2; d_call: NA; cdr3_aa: CASSLRLGELFF; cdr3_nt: TGTGCCAGCAGCTTAAGACTAGGGGAGCTGTTTTTT
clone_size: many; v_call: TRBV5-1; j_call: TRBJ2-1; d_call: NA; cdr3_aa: CASSAGLGLGSYNEQFF; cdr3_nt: TGCGCCAGCAGCGCAGGACTCGGTTTAGGCTCCTACAATGAGCAGTTCTTC
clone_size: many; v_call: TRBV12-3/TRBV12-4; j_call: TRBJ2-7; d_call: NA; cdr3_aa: CATSLGSGQYF; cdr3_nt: TGTGCCACCTCTTTAGGTTCAGGGCAGTACTTC
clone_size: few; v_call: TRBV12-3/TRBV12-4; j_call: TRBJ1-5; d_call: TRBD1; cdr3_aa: CASSFSTGAFGQPQHF; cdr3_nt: TGTGCCAGCAGTTTTTCAACAGGGGCTTTCGGTCAGCCCCAGCATTTT